This T cell receptor beta chain stems from a study of CXCR3-negative and CXCR3-positive naive CD8 T cells (dated by TCRdb to between 2018 and 2021). Describing the broader study: In total, 130 million to 150 million TRB reads were obtained, or roughly 1.5 +/- 0.3 million reads per library. Data from roughly eleven donors, pooled across two independent experiments, went into the diversity and physicochemical repertoire analyses. Naive subsets from about 5 donors and memory cells from 3 donors were included in the TRBV-TRBJ cluster analysis. The study at large found these results: Naive CXCR3-negative and CXCR3-positive cells from the same donor showed similar TRBV-TRBJ usage, whereas memory cells showed distinct patterns. TRB CDR3s from CXCR3-positive naive cells showed higher hydrophobicity (lower Kidera factor 4), lower energy, and higher strength and volume indices than CXCR3-negative naive cells. Both naive subsets had comparably high repertoire diversity, while memory CD8+ T cells had much lower repertoire diversity. Because surface CD5, which is linked to self-reactivity in mice, was comparable between the naive subsets, TCR interaction strength was also inferred from the physicochemical properties of TRB CDR3s. Because CXCR3 expression was partially decreased after cryopreservation, freshly isolated PBMCs were used for most assays.

These reads were obtained on a NextSeq 550. The Human TCR Profiling Kit (MiLaboratory) was used to prepare UMI-labeled 5' RACE TRB cDNA libraries. The full amount of extracted RNA was used for cDNA synthesis, and the full amount of resulting cDNA was used for PCR amplification. Libraries were prepared in parallel with an identical number of PCR cycles. Per the source publication's procedure: With a minimum of two reads required per UMI, MIGEC and MiXCR pulled out about 50,000 +/- 10,000 unique UMI-labeled TRB cDNA molecules from each library. Each library averaged about 37,000 +/- 9,700 functional in-frame TRB CDR3 nucleotide clonotypes without stop codons. After downsampling to 5000 UMI-labeled TRB molecules per sample, diversity metrics, including normalized Shannon-Wiener and Chao1, were computed in VDJtools. VDJtools computed clonotype-size-weighted physicochemical properties of the central five CDR3 residues: interaction energy, strength, volume and Kidera factor 4. Reprocessed by TCRdb, the reads give a single entry per CDR3 protein sequence, without DNA. What appears here as the V and J calls and clone size reflects TCRdb's work, not the paper's. The sample's clone listing holds 85,000 to 130,000 distinct CDR3 sequences. Jointly, the top ten make up more than 0.3% of the sample.

In the case of this clonotype: Its antigen target is currently unknown.

Each CD8+ T cell subset was flow-sorted in triplicate, and 300,000 cells per subset were placed directly into RLT lysis buffer. To exclude memory contaminants, naive CD8+ T cells were stringently defined as CD45RO-CCR7+CD27+CD95-. Using standard density gradient centrifugation, peripheral blood mononuclear cells were isolated from buffy coats. Naive CXCR3-negative and CXCR3-positive CD8+ T cells were flow-sorted using a FACSAria III. Total RNA was extracted from sorted cells with an RNeasy Mini Kit. From the germline V gene (reference sequence), CDR1 is LNHDA and CDR2 is SQIVND. Including cysteine and phenylalanine, the CDR3 has 14 amino acids. No coding sequence is recorded.

The sequencing sample was made of naive CXCR3+ CD8+ T cells from blood. The cell subset or site tag for this specimen amounts to: CD45RO-CCR7+CD27+CD95- naive CD8+ T cells expressing CXCR3 (TNR3+). The chain joins TRBV19 to TRBJ2-1. The receptor comes from a human donor in good health. Some clones in this sample may be carry-over from other donors' samples. The CDR3 reads CASSIGRQQNEQFF.